One and the same sample provided the 9 T cell receptor beta chains below, sequenced in a study of identical twins. MiXCR, applied by TCRdb to the 5' RACE reads, yields one record per CDR3 protein. The sample lists around 570,000 distinct CDR3 sequences, just under 10% seen once, with around 3% in the top ten. This sample also appeared in a second study, on yellow fever vaccine responses in identical twins.

The sample consisted of PBMCs. The receptors derive from a woman under 30 in good health.

This chain joins TRBV6-1 and TRBJ2-7, with 7 nucleotides matching TRBD1. Germline CDR1 and CDR2: MNHNS and SASEGT. This CDR3 has 13 residues. V trimming: 10 bases; J trimming: 5 bases; junction bases outside the gene matches: 11. The CDR3, as DNA: TGTGCCACCCTACAGACAGGGTGGGACGAGCAGTACTTC. It specifies CATLQTGWDEQYF.

This clonotype was picked up many times. The V and J genes are TRBV7-9 and TRBJ2-7; D possibly uses TRBD1 or TRBD2 (5 bases each). This CDR3 region has 15 residues. Trimming stripped 5 bases from V and 5 bases from J, with 19 bases between. Germline CDR1 and CDR2: SEHNR and FQNEAQ (reference sequence). CDR3 sequence: CASSRGRQGPHEQYF. CDR3 bases: TGTGCCAGCAGCCGAGGTCGGCAGGGACCACACGAGCAGTACTTC. The variable domain in full, with the rest retrieved from reference TRBV7-9 and TRBJ2-7, is DTGVSQNPRHKITKRGQNVTFRCDPISEHNRLYWYRQTLGQGPEFLTYFQNEAQLEKSRLLSDRFSAERPKGSFSTLEIQRTEQGDSAMYLCASSRGRQGPHEQYFGPGTRLTVT.

This clonotype was detected only a few times. This chain links TRBV11-2 with TRBJ2-1; 7 nucleotides match TRBD2. Losses at the gene ends were 8 bases for V and 9 bases for J; bases not matched to a gene: 16. The V gene's germline CDR1 is SGHAT and CDR2 FQNNGV. CDR3 length: 15 amino acids. CDR3: CASRRSGSRGGEQFF. The CDR3 region has the DNA TGTGCCAGCCGACGTAGCGGGTCCCGGGGAGGTGAGCAGTTCTTC.

This clonotype turned up a few times. The genes are TRBV5-4 and TRBJ1-4; 7 nucleotides match TRBD1. Per germline, CDR1 SGHNT and CDR2 YYREEE (reference sequence). V shed 0 bases and J 4 bases; nucleotides not matched to a gene: 6. There are 16 residues in the CDR3. Written as DNA, the CDR3 is TGTGCCAGCAGCTTGGAACAGGGGAATGGTAATGAAAAACTGTTTTTT. Translating it yields CASSLEQGNGNEKLFF.

The table lists this clonotype with many counts. The chain recombines TRBV4-1 with TRBJ2-2, with 10 bases that match TRBD1. The CDR3 contains 17 residues. V lost 4 bases and J lost 2; bases outside the gene matches: 7. Germline V gene sequence: CDR1 MGHRA, CDR2 YSYEKL. In nucleotides, the CDR3 is TGCGCCAGCAGCCTCTTCGGACAGGGGGATAACACCGGGGAGCTGTTTTTT. Translation: CASSLFGQGDNTGELFF.

The chain links TRBV12-3 or TRBV12-4 to TRBJ2-1; D is ambiguous. The CDR3 has 13 amino acids. V was trimmed by 1 base and J by 5 bases, leaving 6 bases between them. The CDR3 nucleotides read TGTGCCAGCAGTTTAGAGAGCAACAATGAGCAGTTCTTC. Protein sequence: CASSLESNNEQFF.

The chain recombines TRBV5-1 with TRBJ2-7, with D perhaps matching TRBD1 (5 bases). The CDR3 has 13 amino acids. The V gene lost 5 bases and the J gene lost 3 bases, with 12 bases spanning the gap. Germline V CDR1 and CDR2: SGHRS, YFSETQ. The CDR3 sequence: CASRSTESYEQYF. The CDR3 nucleotides are TGCGCCAGCAGATCGACAGAAAGCTACGAGCAGTACTTC.

This clonotype was detected only a few times. The V gene is TRBV6-2 or TRBV6-3, the J gene TRBJ1-5; the match to TRBD1 covers 7 bases. CDR1 is MNHEY and CDR2 is SVGEGT in the germline V gene. Germline trimming cut 4 bases from V and 3 bases from J; bases unmatched to any gene: 3. The CDR3 is made up of 14 amino acids. This CDR3 is CASSWDSLNQPQHF. CDR3 nucleotide sequence: TGTGCCAGCAGTTGGGACAGCCTCAATCAGCCCCAGCATTTT.

The V call is TRBV24-1, the J call TRBJ2-1; 7 bases are shared with TRBD1. The germline gives CDR1 KGHDR, CDR2 SFDVKD. CDR3 length: 17 amino acids. The V segment lost 4 bases and the J segment 3 bases; nucleotides outside the gene matches: 11. This chain's CDR3 is CATSDTRTGTLYNEQFF. CDR3 nucleotide sequence: TGTGCCACCAGTGACACCCGGACAGGAACGCTCTACAATGAGCAGTTCTTC.